One and the same sample provided the 17 T cell receptor beta chains below, sequenced in a study of shared clonotypes between healthy human individuals. Generated by immunoSEQ multiplex PCR, the TCRdb table keeps only in-frame clones and is missing some. The sample has 300,000 to 350,000 clones, 70% to 75% seen once. The material sequenced was memory CD4+ T cells sorted from blood. Subset denoted: CD45RA-negative fraction. These receptors were collected from a man aged 25 to 40 in good health.

This clone was detected only a few times. The chain has TRBV9 and TRBJ2-6, with D possibly matching TRBD2 (6 bases). Germline-derived CDR1 and CDR2 are SGDLS and YYNGEE. The CDR3 has 20 residues. V gave up 3 bases and J gave up 1 base, with 23 bases separating them. The CDR3 DNA reads TGTGCCAGCAGCGACCGTGCTGGGGGGTTGGTTGGGTCTGGGGCCAACGTCCTGACTTTC. Amino acids: CASSDRAGGLVGSGANVLTF.

This clone appeared a few times. This chain links TRBV18 with TRBJ2-7; D gene unclear. Germline V lookup: CDR1 KGHSH, CDR2 LQKENI. V was cut by 0 bases and J by 5 bases, with 14 bases left in between. CDR3 length: 15 amino acids. The CDR3 nucleotides read TGTGCCAGCTCACCACCCTCAAGAAGCGACCACGAGCAGTACTTC. Its translation is CASSPPSRSDHEQYF.

This chain joins TRBV7-9 and TRBJ1-2; 8 bases line up with TRBD1. CDR1 SEHNR and CDR2 FQNEAQ come from the germline V gene (reference sequence). V trimming: 5 bases; J trimming: 4 bases; junction bases outside the gene matches: 6. The CDR3 is made up of 14 amino acids. The CDR3 reads CASSLDRAFYGYTF. The CDR3 nucleotides are TGTGCCAGCAGCCTGGACAGGGCGTTCTATGGCTACACCTTC. The variable domain in full, with the rest retrieved from reference TRBV7-9 and TRBJ1-2, is DTGVSQNPRHKITKRGQNVTFRCDPISEHNRLYWYRQTLGQGPEFLTYFQNEAQLEKSRLLSDRFSAERPKGSFSTLEIQRTEQGDSAMYLCASSLDRAFYGYTFGSGTRLTVV.

The V and J genes are TRBV5-1 and TRBJ2-1; TRBD1 might be the D (6 bases). The V gene lost 0 bases and the J gene lost 2 bases, with 12 bases spanning the gap. Germline loops: CDR1 SGHRS, CDR2 YFSETQ. This CDR3 is built from 16 residues. The CDR3 DNA reads TGCGCCAGCAGCTTGGCCAGGGGTCCGACCTACAATGAGCAGTTCTTC. This gives the protein CASSLARGPTYNEQFF.

The chain carries TRBV5-4 and TRBJ2-1; no clear D gene. CDR3 length equals 13 residues. Trimming stripped 4 bases from V and 3 bases from J, with 8 bases between. The germline CDR1 and CDR2 sequences are SGHNT and YYREEE (reference sequence). The CDR3 is CASSRELYNEQFF. As DNA, the CDR3 is TGTGCCAGCAGCCGTGAACTCTACAATGAGCAGTTCTTC. The entire variable domain, with the rest obtained from reference TRBV5-4 and TRBJ2-1, is as follows: ETGVTQSPTHLIKTRGQQVTLRCSSQSGHNTVSWYQQALGQGPQFIFQYYREEENGRGNFPPRFSGLQFPNYSSELNVNALELDDSALYLCASSRELYNEQFFGPGTRLTVL.

The rearrangement joins TRBV27 to TRBJ2-2; 9 bases line up with TRBD1. V lost 8 bases to trimming and J lost 1 base; unmatched junction nucleotides: 8. This CDR3 contains 16 residues. Germline CDR1 is MNHEY and CDR2 is SMNVEV (reference sequence). In DNA, the CDR3 is TGTGCCAGCTATAAAATGGGACAGGGGAACACCGGGGAGCTGTTTTTT. It codes for CASYKMGQGNTGELFF.

This clone was seen only once. The chain is built from TRBV7-9 and TRBJ2-1; D is unresolved. Germline CDR1 and CDR2: SEHNR and FQNEAQ (reference sequence). The CDR3 has 13 amino acids. V was cut by 1 base and J by 8 bases, with 9 bases left in between. The CDR3: CASSLVESHEQFF. The CDR3, as DNA: TGTGCCAGCAGCTTAGTTGAGTCCCATGAGCAGTTCTTC.

The rearrangement links TRBV5-1 to TRBJ1-2; weak D call: TRBD1 (6 bases). Germline values: CDR1 SGHRS, CDR2 YFSETQ. Deletions cut 3 bases from V and 2 bases from J, with 17 bases between. The CDR3 consists of 16 residues. This CDR3 is CASSSGVGGGNYGYTF. Here the CDR3 DNA reads TGCGCCAGCAGCTCGGGGGTCGGGGGCGGAAACTATGGCTACACCTTC.

A few counts support this clone. At the DNA level, this CDR3 is encoded by other sequences in the same sample as well. CDR3 bases: TGCGCCAGCAGCTTGGCCTCGATGAACACTGAAGCTTTCTTT. Translation: CASSLASMNTEAFF. The chain recombines TRBV5-1 with TRBJ1-1, with D unclear. Trimming took off 0 bases at V and 0 bases at J, with 6 bases between the two ends. The germline CDR1 and CDR2 sequences are SGHRS and YFSETQ. The CDR3 contains 14 residues.

V is TRBV6-1 and J is TRBJ1-5; no reliable D call. This CDR3 contains 15 residues. V was pared by 1 base and J by 3 bases, with 10 bases between. CDR1 MNHNS and CDR2 SASEGT come from the germline V gene. The CDR3 here is CASSEGRYPNQPQHF. CDR3 nucleotide sequence: TGTGCCAGCAGTGAAGGCCGGTACCCCAATCAGCCCCAGCATTTT.

The V call is TRBV29-1, the J call TRBJ2-5, with 9 positions matching TRBD2. Per the germline V gene, CDR1 is SQVTM and CDR2 is ANQGSEA. This CDR3 has 12 residues. V shed 8 bases, J shed 5 bases, and the junction held 6 bases outside the gene matches. CDR3 loop: CSFRLAAETQYF. The DNA of the CDR3 is TGCAGCTTTCGACTAGCGGCGGAGACCCAGTACTTC.

As regards this clone: Additional DNA sequences in this sample encode the identical CDR3. DNA of the CDR3: TGTGCCAGCAGCCAAGATCTGGGCTACGAGCAGTACTTC. Its translation: CASSQDLGYEQYF. This chain links TRBV14 with TRBJ2-7; D uncertain. The V gene's germline CDR1 is SGHDN and CDR2 FVKESK. CDR3 length: 13 residues. V was cut by 0 bases and J by 3 bases, with 6 bases left in between. The full variable domain, with the rest looked up from reference TRBV14 and TRBJ2-7, is EAGVTQFPSHSVIEKGQTVTLRCDPISGHDNLYWYRRVMGKEIKFLLHFVKESKQDESGMPNNRFLAERTGGTYSTLKVQPAELEDSGVYFCASSQDLGYEQYFGPGTRLTVT.

The chain has TRBV5-8 and TRBJ1-4, with 9 positions matching TRBD1. The V segment lost 4 bases and the J segment 6 bases; nucleotides outside the gene matches: 1. The CDR3 spans 13 residues. Germline V gene lookup returns CDR1 SGHTS and CDR2 YDEGEE. The CDR3 region has the DNA TGTGCCAGCAGCCGGGACAGGGATGAAAAACTGTTTTTT. It codes for CASSRDRDEKLFF.

The rearrangement uses TRBV5-5 and TRBJ1-5, with D unclear. Trimming removed 2 bases at V and 1 base at J, with 10 bases between. This CDR3 comprises 15 residues. Germline CDR1 and CDR2: SGHKS and YYEKEE (reference sequence). As DNA, the CDR3 is TGTGCCAGCAGCTTCAACATCTTGAGCAATCAGCCCCAGCATTTT. It yields the protein CASSFNILSNQPQHF. Variable domain in full (rest from reference TRBV5-5 and TRBJ1-5): DAGVTQSPTHLIKTRGQQVTLRCSPISGHKSVSWYQQVLGQGPQFIFQYYEKEERGRGNFPDRFSARQFPNYSSELNVNALLLGDSALYLCASSFNILSNQPQHFGDGTRLSIL.

The genes are TRBV5-1 and TRBJ2-5; 9 bases match TRBD1. The CDR3 runs to 15 residues. Germline CDR1 SGHRS, CDR2 YFSETQ. The V gene end was trimmed by 6 bases and the J gene end by 5 bases; junction bases not matched to a gene: 11. This CDR3 is CASNGQGPTLETQYF. The CDR3 DNA sequence: TGCGCCAGCAACGGACAGGGGCCGACCCTGGAGACCCAGTACTTC.

J is TRBJ1-2 and V is TRBV28; weak D call: TRBD1 (6 bases). The CDR3 runs to 17 residues. The germline V and J ends were trimmed by 6 bases and 0 bases, with 20 bases remaining between them. Germline CDR1 and CDR2: MDHEN and SYDVKM. This CDR3 reads CASSDPRTGTSNYGYTF. CDR3 nucleotide sequence: TGTGCCAGCAGCGACCCCCGCACAGGGACCTCTAACTATGGCTACACCTTC.

The chain employs TRBV27 and TRBJ2-5; D may match TRBD1 or TRBD2 (5 bases each). V dropped 9 bases and J dropped 3 bases, with 20 bases sitting between them. CDR1 is MNHEY and CDR2 is SMNVEV in the germline V gene (reference sequence). This CDR3 comprises 15 residues. The CDR3 DNA follows: TGTGCCAGGGACAAGGGACCAACACCCGAAGAGACCCAGTACTTC. Translation gives CARDKGPTPEETQYF.